The present T cell receptor beta chain was sequenced within a study of T cell responses to AZD1222 COVID-19 vaccine. Regarding the study as a whole: The sample set comprised mostly white British donors with more females, and clonal diversity was possibly underestimated. AZD1222 recipients seropositive at baseline numbered only 5 to 7. Nearly half of spike-specific TCRs reportedly target unmutated variant regions.

Measured with immunoSEQ multiplex PCR; TCRdb has only the in-frame clones, and not every one. The table records 180,000 or so clones, 80% to 95% of them present only once. Regarding this clone: Antigen specificity is unknown.

The material was peripheral blood, obtained 28 days after the second AZD1222 dose. This clonotype was obtained from an adult who received the AZD1222 COVID-19 vaccine.

DNA for the CDR3: TGCGCCAGCAGCCAAGGGGACAGGGGCTACGAGCAGTACTTC. Translating it yields CASSQGDRGYEQYF. This chain uses TRBV4-1 with TRBJ2-7, with TRBD1 matching over 10 bases. The V and J ends lost 1 base and 3 bases, in that order; junction bases with no gene match: 0. The CDR3 runs to 14 residues. CDR1 is MGHRA and CDR2 is YSYEKL in the germline V gene.